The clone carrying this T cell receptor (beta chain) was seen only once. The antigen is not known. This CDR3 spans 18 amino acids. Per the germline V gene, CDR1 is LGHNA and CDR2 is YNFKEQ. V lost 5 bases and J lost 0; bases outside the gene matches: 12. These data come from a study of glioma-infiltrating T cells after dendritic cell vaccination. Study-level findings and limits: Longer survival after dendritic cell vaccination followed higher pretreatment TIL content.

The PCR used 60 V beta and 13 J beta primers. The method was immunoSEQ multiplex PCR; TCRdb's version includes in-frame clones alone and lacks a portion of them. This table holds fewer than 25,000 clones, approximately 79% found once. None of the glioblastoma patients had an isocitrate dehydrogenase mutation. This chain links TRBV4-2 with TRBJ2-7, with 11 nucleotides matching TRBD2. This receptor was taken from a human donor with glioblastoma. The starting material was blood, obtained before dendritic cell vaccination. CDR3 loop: CASSARTGTSGLSYEQYF. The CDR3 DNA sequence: TGTGCCAGCAGCGCCCGGACGGGGACTAGCGGACTCTCCTACGAGCAGTACTTC.